This entry is about one TCR beta chain. The antigen is unknown. The data were obtained in a study of shared clonotypes between healthy human individuals. At the level of the study: Aged between 18 and 49, the donors were two women and a few men. The plates for each donor numbered three CD4 naive, three CD4 memory, two CD8 naive and one CD8 memory.

CD8 memory was a combination that joined CD45RO+ cells with CCR7-negative CD45RA+ TemRA cells. Whole-study results and caveats: Clonotypes shared by all four sorted-subset donors had higher generation probabilities than non-shared clonotypes.

Clones were read by immunoSEQ multiplex PCR, and TCRdb kept only the in-frame ones, dropping some. The sample lists around 300,000 clones, 87% occurring once. The receptor comes from a man younger than 30 in good health. Sequenced sample: memory CD8+ T cells sorted from blood. Subset noted: CD45RO+ cells pooled with CCR7-negative TemRA cells.

The CDR3 DNA sequence: TGTGCCAGCAGCTTTAATGGACAGCCCTACGAGCAGTACTTC. Protein product: CASSFNGQPYEQYF. This rearrangement joins TRBV7-9 to TRBJ2-7; TRBD1 might be the D (6 bases). The germline gives CDR1 SEHNR, CDR2 FQNEAQ (reference sequence). This CDR3 spans 14 amino acids. Between the trimmed V and J ends, which lost 3 bases and 2 bases, there was a span of 11 bases.